This TCR beta chain came from a study of cytomegalovirus exposure and HLA in healthy donors. Turning to the study itself: Researchers found that under 90% of over 350 genotyped donors fell within the Caucasian-associated ancestry cluster.

This clone turned up a few times. The target antigen is unknown. Both 60 Vbeta primers and 13 Jbeta primers went into the PCR. TCRdb keeps only in-frame clones here, not all; method: immunoSEQ multiplex PCR. The repertoire holds over 150,000 clones, with 75% as singletons. Study observations and caveats: It was taken for granted in presence/absence analyses that sequencing depth across donors was roughly uniform. Analysis performed later found 16,951 TCR beta sequences associated with HLA alleles at 0.05 false discovery rate.

This CDR3 has 18 residues. From germline, CDR1 is SNHLY and CDR2 FYNNEI. The J segment lost 4 bases and the V segment lost 5 bases, leaving 15 bases of the junction unmatched. The TCR comes from a man aged 18 to 30 in good health and CMV-seronegative. This chain uses TRBV2 with TRBJ1-4, with 8 bases fitting TRBD1. The material sequenced was PBMCs. Written as DNA, the CDR3 is TGTGCCAGCAGTTTCTCCGCTGCAGGGGGCGTCGGTAATGAAAAACTGTTTTTT. It codes for CASSFSAAGGVGNEKLFF.